The 11 T cell receptor beta chains below were found in one sample sequenced in a study of cytomegalovirus exposure and HLA in healthy donors (dated 2017 in TCRdb). The method behind the library was the immunoSEQ multiplex PCR assay. A mixture of 60 forward primers for TCR Vbeta segments and 13 reverse primers for TCR Jbeta segments was used in the multiplex PCR. The source is immuneACCESS, and TCRdb retained only in-frame sequences with V and J called. Part of the clones is not carried over; for the studies checked, unresolved V genes explain less than half of this, and the remainder is unexplained. This sample's records show approximately 93,000 clones. The ten largest make up 3% to 4% of the sample. Material for sequencing was PBMCs. The receptors come from a woman in her thirties in good health and CMV-seronegative.

The chain links TRBV30 to TRBJ2-3, with 9 bases fitting TRBD2. This CDR3 has 17 amino acids. In germline, CDR1 is GTSNPN, CDR2 SVGIG (reference sequence). Trimming took 0 bases from V and 4 from J; bases not matched to a gene: 11. CDR3 sequence reads: CAWSVGTSHAGPDTQYF. In DNA form, the CDR3 reads TGTGCCTGGAGTGTGGGGACTAGCCATGCGGGCCCAGATACGCAGTATTTT. Looking up the rest from reference TRBV30 and TRBJ2-3 gives the full variable domain: SQTIHQWPATLVQPVGSPLSLECTVEGTSNPNLYWYRQAAGRGLQLLFYSVGIGQISSEVPQNLSASRPQDRQFILSSKKLLLSDSGFYLCAWSVGTSHAGPDTQYFGPGTRLTVL.

This chain connects TRBV18 to TRBJ2-7, with 12 bases lining up with TRBD1. This CDR3 spans 14 amino acids. Germline V gives CDR1 KGHSH, CDR2 LQKENI. V gave up 5 bases and J gave up 5 bases; unmatched junction bases: 4. CDR3 DNA: TGTGCCAGCTCAGCCGGGACAGGGGGCGACGAGCAGTACTTC. This codes for CASSAGTGGDEQYF.

The chain combines TRBV19 with TRBJ2-7, with 12 bases identical to TRBD2. Trimming cost V 5 bases and J 5 bases; bases outside gene matches: 4. The germline V gene encodes CDR1 LNHDA and CDR2 SQIVND (reference sequence). The CDR3 is 14 residues long. DNA for the CDR3: TGTGCCAGTAGTCAAAGACTAGCGGGAGACGAGCAGTACTTC. Residues: CASSQRLAGDEQYF.

This sequence joins TRBV27 and TRBJ2-7, with D possibly TRBD2 on 5 matching bases. V was cut by 5 bases and J by 4 bases, with 15 bases left in between. Germline CDR1 and CDR2: MNHEY and SMNVEV (reference sequence). The CDR3 loop spans 14 amino acids. The CDR3 nucleotides read TGTGCCAGCAGTCTAAGCGGAAGGACTTACGAGCAGTACTTC. It codes for CASSLSGRTYEQYF.

This sequence joins TRBV5-1 and TRBJ1-3; possible D gene TRBD1, 5 bases. The germline V and J ends were trimmed by 4 bases and 0 bases, with 14 bases remaining between them. In germline, CDR1 is SGHRS, CDR2 YFSETQ. This CDR3 has 16 residues. Here the CDR3 reads CASSQVLQGSGNTIYF. For the CDR3, the DNA is TGCGCCAGCAGCCAGGTTCTCCAGGGCTCTGGAAACACCATATATTTT. Supplemented by reference TRBV5-1 and TRBJ1-3, the full variable domain reads KAGVTQTPRYLIKTRGQQVTLSCSPISGHRSVSWYQQTPGQGLQFLFEYFSETQRNKGNFPGRFSGRQFSNSRSEMNVSTLELGDSALYLCASSQVLQGSGNTIYFGEGSWLTVV.

The CDR3 DNA is TGTGCCAGCAGTTTATCGGGCGGGGCAGCTAGCAATCAGCCCCAGCATTTT. Its protein product is CASSLSGGAASNQPQHF. This rearrangement joins TRBV28 to TRBJ1-5, with TRBD1 as a possible D gene (5 bases). Germline loops: CDR1 MDHEN, CDR2 SYDVKM. The CDR3 spans 17 residues. V was clipped by 1 base and J by 0 bases, with 13 bases between them. Together with reference TRBV28 and TRBJ1-5, the CDR3 gives the full variable domain: DVKVTQSSRYLVKRTGEKVFLECVQDMDHENMFWYRQDPGLGLRLIYFSYDVKMKEKGDIPEGYSVSREKKERFSLILESASTNQTSMYLCASSLSGGAASNQPQHFGDGTRLSIL.

The V call is TRBV15, the J call TRBJ2-5; 11 nucleotides match TRBD1. V dropped 5 bases and J dropped 4; count of bases not matched to a gene: 6. The CDR3 spans 15 residues. Germline V lookup: CDR1 LNHNV, CDR2 YYDKDF (reference sequence). The CDR3 protein is CATSVGQGASETQYF. Written as DNA, the CDR3 is TGTGCCACCAGCGTAGGACAGGGGGCGTCAGAGACCCAGTACTTC.

The chain combines TRBV19 with TRBJ2-7; maybe TRBD1 (6 bases). The CDR3 is 14 residues long. Trimming took off 4 bases at V and 0 bases at J, with 10 bases between the two ends. Germline V gene lookup returns CDR1 LNHDA and CDR2 SQIVND (reference sequence). Here the CDR3 DNA reads TGTGCCAGTAGTACCGACAGGAGCTCCTACGAGCAGTACTTC. Translating gives CASSTDRSSYEQYF.

The CDR3 DNA is TGTGCCAGCAGCTTGGGAGACAGGGTCGATGGCTACACCTTC. Translated, it gives CASSLGDRVDGYTF. The genes are TRBV5-6 and TRBJ1-2, with TRBD1 matching over 7 bases. Germline V gene sequence: CDR1 SGHDT, CDR2 YYEEEE. Trimming took 0 bases from V and 6 from J; bases not matched to a gene: 5. The length of the CDR3 is 14 residues. Variable domain in full (rest from reference TRBV5-6 and TRBJ1-2): DAGVTQSPTHLIKTRGQQVTLRCSPKSGHDTVSWYQQALGQGPQFIFQYYEEEERQRGNFPDRFSGHQFPNYSSELNVNALLLGDSALYLCASSLGDRVDGYTFGSGTRLTVV.

The chain links TRBV7-2 to TRBJ2-3, with 11 nucleotides matching TRBD2. J lost 6 bases, V lost 4 bases, and 3 bases had no gene match. Germline V gives CDR1 SGHTA, CDR2 FQGNSA. The CDR3 has 14 residues. DNA for the CDR3: TGTGCCAGCAGCTCGGCTAGCGGGGGGGATACGCAGTATTTT. This encodes CASSSASGGDTQYF.

The chain has TRBV6-1 and TRBJ1-2; unclear D gene. V lost 2 bases and J lost 4, with 14 bases in between. Germline values: CDR1 MNHNS, CDR2 SASEGT. The CDR3 covers 15 residues. In DNA, the CDR3 is TGTGCCAGCAGTGAAAGCGGGGAAGCTATCTATGGCTACACCTTC. This gives the protein CASSESGEAIYGYTF.